The TCR beta chain under discussion was sequenced for a study of vaccination and CD4 T cells after COVID-19. Overall study context: Controls used CEFX viral epitopes (positive), HIV-1 Nef peptides (negative), or no peptide.

As to this clonotype: The antigen remains undetermined.

Sequencing of cultured CD4+ T cell DNA used the Oncomine TCR Beta short-read assay. TCRdb re-called the PCR reads with MiXCR, one entry per CDR3 protein. The table records 4,500 or so distinct CDR3 sequences, more than 20% of them present only once. Noted treatment: roughly nine-day PBMC culture with coronavirus spike peptide pools or control peptides (ViraFEST assay). This clonotype was obtained from a human donor who had recovered from COVID-19. Sequences were obtained from CD4+ T cells from blood, cultured in vitro.

Here the CDR3 reads CASRFTSGSSTDTQYF. In DNA form, the CDR3 reads TGTGCCAGCCGCTTTACTAGCGGGTCTAGCACAGATACGCAGTATTTT. This chain links TRBV6-1 with TRBJ2-3, with 9 positions matching TRBD2. Germline CDR1 MNHNS, CDR2 SASEGT. CDR3 length: 16 amino acids. After removal of 8 bases from V and 0 bases from J, the junction contained 9 bases not matched to a gene.